The 29 T cell receptor beta chains presented below share a single source sample, sequenced in a study of cytomegalovirus exposure and HLA in healthy donors. The PCR made use of 60 Vbeta and 13 Jbeta primers. Profiled with immunoSEQ multiplex PCR; TCRdb holds only in-frame clones, not every one. Of approximately 150,000 clones listed, over 75% were seen once; the top ten hold 0.55% to 0.8%. Sample: PBMCs. The receptors come from a male donor in good health and CMV-seronegative.

The chain couples TRBV18 to TRBJ2-7; TRBD1 might be the D (5 bases). Germline V CDR1 and CDR2: KGHSH, LQKENI. The germline V and J ends were trimmed by 6 bases and 3 bases, with 15 bases remaining between them. There are 14 residues in the CDR3. The DNA for the CDR3 is TGTGCCAGCTCCCCCCCTGGGGCCCTCTACGAGCAGTACTTC. Translated: CASSPPGALYEQYF.

This rearrangement joins TRBV18 to TRBJ1-1; D might be TRBD1 (5 bases). Germline V CDR1 and CDR2: KGHSH, LQKENI. Deletions cut 6 bases from V and 3 bases from J, with 14 bases between. The CDR3 is 14 amino acids. The DNA of the CDR3 is TGTGCCAGCTCCCGCCTCGGGGGGGACACTGAAGCTTTCTTT. Encoded protein: CASSRLGGDTEAFF.

The rearrangement joins TRBV7-2 to TRBJ2-1; D is perhaps TRBD2 (5 bases). Trimming removed 8 bases from V and 0 bases from J, with 14 bases in between. Germline V lookup: CDR1 SGHTA, CDR2 FQGNSA. The CDR3 has 15 residues. The DNA of the CDR3 is TGTGCCAGCGACTTACTAGGGAGCTCCTACAATGAGCAGTTCTTC. Residues: CASDLLGSSYNEQFF.

The chain couples TRBV25-1 to TRBJ2-1; D remains ambiguous. Trimming cost V 6 bases and J 6 bases, with 6 bases left between them. Germline values: CDR1 MGHDK, CDR2 SYGVNS. The CDR3 covers 11 residues. CDR3 sequence (DNA): TGTGCCAGCAGCTACCTCAATGAGCAGTTCTTC. Its translation: CASSYLNEQFF.

This clone was counted a single time. V gene TRBV7-3 combines with J gene TRBJ2-7; 12 bases agree with TRBD2. Trimming removed 5 bases from V and 7 bases from J; junction bases left unmatched: 6. There are 14 residues in the CDR3. Germline V gene sequence: CDR1 SGHTA, CDR2 FQGTGA. The CDR3 nucleotides read TGTGCCAGCAGCCGGACTAGCGGGACTGGGGAGCAGTACTTC. This translates into CASSRTSGTGEQYF.

Points on this clone: Distinct nucleotide sequences in the sample also encode this CDR3. The CDR3 region has the DNA TGTGCCAGCAGTTACTCCCGTTATAGCAATCAGCCCCAGCATTTT. This gives the protein CASSYSRYSNQPQHF. This sequence joins TRBV6-5 and TRBJ1-5; no clear D. The CDR3 runs 15 residues. CDR1 MNHEY and CDR2 SVGAGI come from the germline V gene. V was shortened by 0 bases and J by 0 bases, with 6 bases between the two germline ends.

This clone was observed a handful of times. This chain joins TRBV11-3 and TRBJ2-2, with 11 bases aligning to TRBD2. V shed 6 bases, J shed 7 bases, and the junction held 7 bases outside the gene matches. The CDR3 contains 15 residues. From germline, CDR1 is SGHNT and CDR2 YENEEA. Here the CDR3 reads CASRPTSGGGGELFF. Here the CDR3 DNA reads TGTGCCAGCAGACCTACTAGCGGGGGTGGCGGGGAGCTGTTTTTT.

This rearrangement joins TRBV5-1 to TRBJ1-3; no definite D call. V was trimmed by 0 bases and J by 0 bases, leaving 10 bases between them. This CDR3 is 16 amino acids long. CDR1 is SGHRS, CDR2 YFSETQ, per germline. The CDR3 bases are TGCGCCAGCAGCTTGGATTTGGCCATCTCTGGAAACACCATATATTTT. Its translation is CASSLDLAISGNTIYF. The whole variable domain, remainder taken from reference TRBV5-1 and TRBJ1-3, is KAGVTQTPRYLIKTRGQQVTLSCSPISGHRSVSWYQQTPGQGLQFLFEYFSETQRNKGNFPGRFSGRQFSNSRSEMNVSTLELGDSALYLCASSLDLAISGNTIYFGEGSWLTVV.

This chain joins TRBV9 and TRBJ1-5; possible D gene TRBD1, 5 bases. Deletions cut 4 bases from V and 0 bases from J, with 11 bases between. The germline gives CDR1 SGDLS, CDR2 YYNGEE. This CDR3 spans 15 amino acids. DNA for the CDR3: TGTGCCAGCAGCCTGGGGGGGGATAGCAATCAGCCCCAGCATTTT. Translated: CASSLGGDSNQPQHF. The full variable domain, its missing parts supplied by reference TRBV9 and TRBJ1-5, is DSGVTQTPKHLITATGQRVTLRCSPRSGDLSVYWYQQSLDQGLQFLIQYYNGEERAKGNILERFSAQQFPDLHSELNLSSLELGDSALYFCASSLGGDSNQPQHFGDGTRLSIL.

The chain uses TRBV4-3 and TRBJ1-3, with unresolved D. Trimming shortened V by 1 base and J by 8 bases, and 9 bases separated the two germline ends. The CDR3 runs 13 residues. Germline CDR1 reads LGHNA; CDR2 reads YSLEER. The CDR3 protein is CASSQGMRDTIYF. The DNA of the CDR3 is TGCGCCAGCAGCCAAGGGATGAGGGACACCATATATTTT.

This clone has just a few counts. An end of the junction differs from the germline gene, which may be a read error. The J gene is TRBJ1-1, the V gene TRBV7-9; possibly TRBD1 for D (6 bases). Germline V lookup: CDR1 SEHNR, CDR2 FQNEAQ (reference sequence). The CDR3 runs 13 residues. Written as DNA, the CDR3 is TGTTCCAGCAGTCCCCAGGGGTACACTGAAGCTTTCTTT. Protein sequence: CSSSPQGYTEAFF.

A few counts support this clone. The chain joins TRBV7-2 to TRBJ2-7, with D perhaps matching TRBD1 (6 bases). The ends were cut back, 5 bases at V and 2 bases at J, with 10 bases in the middle. Germline assignment: CDR1 SGHTA and CDR2 FQGNSA. This CDR3 has 13 amino acids. CDR3 sequence (DNA): TGTGCCAGCAGCGGACAGTTAGCCTACGAGCAGTACTTC. Protein: CASSGQLAYEQYF.

This chain links TRBV7-9 with TRBJ2-5; 10 bases agree with TRBD1. The DNA matches TRBJ2-7 better at its end, which makes the J call doubtful. The CDR3 contains 13 residues. The germline V gene encodes CDR1 SEHNR and CDR2 FQNEAQ (reference sequence). The CDR3 coding sequence is TGTGCCAGCAGCGTGACAGGGGGCCACGAGCAGTACTTC. Translated, it gives CASSVTGGHEQYF.

This clone was picked up a small number of times. CDR3 nucleotides: TGTGCCAGCTCTCCCCGGGACACCGGGGAGCTGTTTTTT. Translated: CASSPRDTGELFF. The chain recombines TRBV11-3 with TRBJ2-2; D is uncertain. Germline V gene data show CDR1 as SGHNT and CDR2 as YENEEA. V was pared by 8 bases and J by 3 bases, with 10 bases between. CDR3 length: 13 residues.

CDR3 amino acids: CATTRVGAANTEAFF. The CDR3 region has the DNA TGTGCCACCACGAGGGTGGGGGCGGCGAACACTGAAGCTTTCTTT. The rearrangement links TRBV6-5 to TRBJ1-1, with D tentatively TRBD1 (6 bases). Trimming left V 10 bases short and J 1 base short, with 19 bases between. CDR1 MNHEY and CDR2 SVGAGI come from the germline V gene. The CDR3 extends over 15 amino acids.

The chain combines TRBV7-3 with TRBJ1-2, with D possibly matching TRBD1 (5 bases). Germline lookup yields CDR1 SGHTA and CDR2 FQGTGA. This CDR3 comprises 17 residues. V dropped 0 bases and J dropped 8 bases, with 22 bases sitting between them. CDR3 nucleotide sequence: TGTGCCAGCAGCTTAACTCCCCAGGGCGCCCCCCTGGGGGGCTACACCTTC. Translating it yields CASSLTPQGAPLGGYTF.

V and J are TRBV7-3 and TRBJ2-1, with D possibly TRBD2 on 6 matching bases. There are 13 residues in the CDR3. Trimming cost V 1 base and J 8 bases, with 9 bases left between them. Germline-derived CDR1 and CDR2 are SGHTA and FQGTGA. CDR3 region: CASSLKLAHEQFF. The CDR3 coding sequence is TGTGCCAGCAGCTTAAAACTAGCACATGAGCAGTTCTTC.

The gene calls are TRBV9 and TRBJ1-1; no firm D call. Looked up from germline, CDR1 is SGDLS and CDR2 is YYNGEE. Trimming took off 4 bases at V and 5 bases at J, with 24 bases between the two ends. This CDR3 spans 17 amino acids. The CDR3 nucleotides are TGTGCCAGCAGCCCCTCCTGGCGGGCAGCCGGGTGGACTGAAGCTTTCTTT. Encoded protein: CASSPSWRAAGWTEAFF.

The chain joins TRBV4-2 to TRBJ2-2; TRBD2 matches at 8 bases. The V gene's germline CDR1 is LGHNA and CDR2 YNFKEQ. CDR3 length equals 16 residues. After removal of 0 bases from V and 5 bases from J, the junction contained 5 bases not matched to a gene. Written as DNA, the CDR3 is TGTGCCAGCAGCCAAGATCCAGCGGGAGAGACCGGGGAGCTGTTTTTT. Its protein product is CASSQDPAGETGELFF.

CDR3 amino acids: CASSAWGQGGNEQFF. The CDR3 bases are TGTGCCAGCAGCGCGTGGGGACAGGGGGGGAATGAGCAGTTCTTC. V usage is TRBV9 and J usage is TRBJ2-1, with 11 bases matching TRBD1. The V and J ends lost 3 bases and 7 bases, in that order; junction bases with no gene match: 6. The CDR3 spans 15 residues. Germline V lookup: CDR1 SGDLS, CDR2 YYNGEE.

The V and J genes are TRBV29-1 and TRBJ1-2, with a weak D call TRBD1 (5 bases). Germline CDR1 is SQVTM and CDR2 is ANQGSEA. CDR3 size: 13 residues. V lost 8 bases, J lost 4 bases, and 17 bases lay in between. The DNA of the CDR3 is TGCAGCCCACTGGGGGGGAACGTCTATGGCTACACCTTC. It codes for CSPLGGNVYGYTF.

This chain joins TRBV28 and TRBJ2-3; weak D call: TRBD2 (5 bases). This CDR3 has 14 amino acids. V was cut by 2 bases and J by 6 bases, with 12 bases left in between. From germline, CDR1 is MDHEN and CDR2 SYDVKM. CDR3 sequence (DNA): TGTGCCAGCAGTTTAGAGGGAACGCGGGATACGCAGTATTTT. Its protein product is CASSLEGTRDTQYF.

This chain links TRBV7-9 with TRBJ1-1, with 7 bases lining up with TRBD1. Germline CDR1 SEHNR, CDR2 FQNEAQ (reference sequence). Losses at the gene ends were 4 bases for V and 1 base for J; bases not matched to a gene: 6. This CDR3 has 15 residues. DNA for the CDR3: TGTGCCAGCAGCTCCCAGGGGGTGCGGAACACTGAAGCTTTCTTT. Its protein is CASSSQGVRNTEAFF.

V and J are TRBV6-1 and TRBJ1-1; maybe TRBD1 (5 bases). The germline CDR1 and CDR2 sequences are MNHNS and SASEGT. This CDR3 is 17 amino acids long. V lost 0 bases and J lost 0, with 14 bases in between. CDR3 bases: TGTGCCAGCAGTGAAGCCAGGGCCGTTTTGGTGAACACTGAAGCTTTCTTT. This codes for CASSEARAVLVNTEAFF.

This clone was counted once. The genes are TRBV5-6 and TRBJ1-2; TRBD1 aligns across 7 bases. The V segment lost 3 bases and the J segment 3 bases; nucleotides outside the gene matches: 11. CDR1 is SGHDT, CDR2 YYEEEE, per germline. The CDR3 spans 16 residues. The DNA for the CDR3 is TGTGCCAGCAGCTCAGATTACGGGACAGAGGACTATGGCTACACCTTC. It codes for CASSSDYGTEDYGYTF.

The J gene is TRBJ2-7, the V gene TRBV9, with 7 bases aligning to TRBD2. With V trimmed by 4 bases and J by 2 bases, 6 bases remained unmatched. Germline V gene data show CDR1 as SGDLS and CDR2 as YYNGEE. There are 14 residues in the CDR3. CDR3 region: CASSPRLAAYEQYF. The DNA for the CDR3 is TGTGCCAGCAGCCCCCGTCTAGCGGCCTACGAGCAGTACTTC.

V is TRBV5-8 and J is TRBJ2-7, with D maybe TRBD2 (7 bases). The CDR3 totals 13 residues. V was pared by 1 base and J by 6 bases, with 11 bases between. CDR1 is SGHTS and CDR2 is YDEGEE in the germline V gene. CDR3 nucleotide sequence: TGTGCCAGCAGCTTGCTGGGGGGGCGCGAGCAGTACTTC. Translated, it gives CASSLLGGREQYF. Together with reference TRBV5-8 and TRBJ2-7, the CDR3 gives the full variable domain: EAGVTQSPTHLIKTRGQQATLRCSPISGHTSVYWYQQALGLGLQFLLWYDEGEERNRGNFPPRFSGRQFPNYSSELNVNALELEDSALYLCASSLLGGREQYFGPGTRLTVT.

The chain uses TRBV2 and TRBJ1-2, with 9 nucleotides matching TRBD1. Germline CDR1 reads SNHLY; CDR2 reads FYNNEI. This CDR3 region has 15 residues. V lost 6 bases to trimming and J lost 1 base; unmatched junction nucleotides: 6. This chain's CDR3 is CASSSWGQGNYGYTF. Here the CDR3 DNA reads TGTGCCAGCAGCAGCTGGGGACAGGGTAACTATGGCTACACCTTC.

This clone was found once. The chain couples TRBV19 to TRBJ1-2, with 10 nucleotides matching TRBD1. The CDR3 contains 18 residues. The J segment lost 2 bases and the V segment lost 3 bases, leaving 12 bases of the junction unmatched. The germline gives CDR1 LNHDA, CDR2 SQIVND (reference sequence). The CDR3 DNA sequence: TGTGCCAGTAGTATTCGGGGGGACAGGGGAATAACAAACTATGGCTACACCTTC. It translates to CASSIRGDRGITNYGYTF.